Sequencing of this T cell receptor (beta chain) was carried out in a study of blood T cell repertoires in COVID-19 (dated by TCRdb to the early 2020s). Regarding the complete study: Samples from collaborators originated in the United States, Italy and Spain and spanned both the acute and convalescent phases of COVID-19. The material from the prospective study consisted of cDNA or gDNA derived from T cells, B-cell-depleted T cells, or PBMCs. Subjects who had been exposed to COVID-19, were actively infected with it, or had recovered from it provided the deeply sampled blood TCRbeta repertoires that made up the dataset. The repertoires were made available in a free public database intended to serve as a resource for research on the immune response to SARS-CoV-2. Samples came from the ongoing ImmuneRACE study (first 160 participants) plus 1,254 subjects from 6 global collaborators. Sample metadata almost always included a de-identified subject ID, COVID-19 status, age in years and sex. Where available, HLA class I and class II types were obtained from metadata supplied by the sample provider rather than from assay-based typing.

The CDR3 starts with the cysteine, ends with the phenylalanine, and has 17 residues. The DNA shown is the 51-base CDR3, in frame from base 1. CDR1 and CDR2 were assigned from the germline V gene as LGHNA and YNFKEQ. V drops 3 bases and J drops 1 base, leaving 16 bases in between. As to this clone: This clone's antigen is unknown. The input lacks base qualities; no much larger clone sits a single base away.

TCRbeta CDR3 regions were amplified from genomic DNA using the immunoSEQ Assay, a bias-controlled multiplex PCR. Under the source paper's analysis protocol: The number of nucleated cells in each sample was estimated by amplification of reference gene primers within the assay. To quantify the absolute abundance of each unique TCRbeta CDR3 rearrangement, sequence reads were collapsed and filtered. For each sample, productive Simpson clonality was calculated by taking the square root of Simpson's diversity index across productive rearrangements. Imported from immuneACCESS, the table was reduced by TCRdb to in-frame sequences with V and J called. These copies leave out some clones; in studies compared against another copy, an unresolved V gene accounts for under half, and the cause of the remainder is not known. The V and J calls and clone size are taken from that table; D and trimming were inferred from the DNA. The table for this sample lists 150,000 to 200,000 clones; about 81% of them were counted only once. The leading ten clones occupy roughly 7.1% of the sample.

In Seattle, one collaborating source enrolled patients while the infection was active and tracked those patients longitudinally over the course of disease. Each collaborating institution followed its own protocols to collect whole blood in K2EDTA tubes. Collaborator samples were shipped for TCRbeta analysis as frozen whole blood, isolated PBMCs, or DNA extracted from either sample type. Broader findings and caveats from the paper: Clinical and demographic metadata were provided uncurated, with the amount varying by source and participant.

Sequenced input: peripheral blood. The chain uses TRBV4-2 and TRBJ1-3; the D gene is perhaps TRBD1, from 5 matching bases. This receptor was obtained from a woman aged 55-70 years with COVID-19, enrolled during active disease. The DNA is as follows: TGTGCCAGCAGCCAGGGGGAGGGGCTTGGATCTGGAAACACCATATATTTT. Translation gives CASSQGEGLGSGNTIYF.